This TCR beta chain was found in a study of blood T cell repertoires in COVID-19 (dated by TCRdb to the early 2020s). For the wider study: Samples covering the acute and convalescent phases of COVID-19 were provided by collaborators in the United States, Italy and Spain. The material from the prospective study consisted of cDNA or gDNA derived from T cells, B-cell-depleted T cells, or PBMCs. Samples were obtained from the ongoing ImmuneRACE study (first 160 participants) and from some 1,200 subjects provided by 6 global collaborators. A de-identified subject ID, COVID-19 status, age in years and sex were almost always included in the sample metadata. Where HLA class I and class II types were available, the types were taken from metadata supplied by the sample provider, not from assay-based typing. The repertoires were made available in a free public database intended to serve as a resource for research on the immune response to SARS-CoV-2. The dataset comprised deeply sampled blood TCRbeta repertoires from subjects exposed to, actively infected with, or recovered from COVID-19.

Deletion took 3 bases off V and 0 bases off J, with a span of 8 bases between the germline ends. From the germline V gene, CDR1 is SGHVS and CDR2 is FQNEAQ. Counted from cysteine to phenylalanine, this CDR3 has 15 amino acids. The kept DNA is CDR3 alone, 45 bases in frame from the first base. This clone was seen a few times. Its antigen is not yet known. Base qualities are missing; no much larger clone stands one base away. Overall study results and their limits: The amount of clinical and demographic metadata varied by source and participant and was provided uncurated.

Collaborating institutions collected whole blood in K2EDTA tubes following their own protocols. For TCRbeta analysis, collaborators shipped samples as frozen whole blood, isolated PBMCs, or DNA extracted from either of those sample types. The immunoSEQ Assay, a bias-controlled multiplex PCR, was used to amplify TCRbeta CDR3 regions from genomic DNA. The source study handled its data this way. Within the assay, amplification of reference gene primers was used to estimate how many nucleated cells each sample contained. To quantify the absolute abundance of each unique TCRbeta CDR3 rearrangement, sequence reads were collapsed and filtered. For each sample, productive Simpson clonality was calculated as the square root of Simpson's diversity index across productive rearrangements. The source is immuneACCESS, and TCRdb retained only in-frame sequences with V and J called. Part of the clones is not carried over; for the studies checked, unresolved V genes explain less than half of this, and the remainder is unexplained. V and J calls and clone size are given by that table; D and trimming were obtained from the DNA. The sample table holds 15,000 to 20,000 clones, of which 85% to 90% were seen once. The leading ten clones occupy about 16% of the sample.

The rearrangement combines TRBV7-8 with TRBJ1-4, with no D gene named confidently. The clonotype originates from a human donor with active COVID-19. The donor label of this sample is uncertain. The sample taken for sequencing was peripheral blood. CDR3 protein: CASSFRSATNEKLFF. The nucleotides read TGTGCCAGCAGCTTCAGAAGTGCAACTAATGAAAAACTGTTTTTT.